This T cell receptor (beta chain) is from a study of cytomegalovirus exposure and HLA in healthy donors. Study-wide points: Most TCR beta V segments were productive about 90% or about 30% of the time in an earlier analysis.

With regard to this clone: Its cognate antigen is unknown.

This CDR3 spans 13 amino acids. The V gene's germline CDR1 is SSHAT and CDR2 FNYEAQ (reference sequence). Trimming removed 0 bases at V and 12 bases at J, with 12 bases between. It was with 60 Vbeta and 13 Jbeta primers that the PCR ran. Produced via immunoSEQ multiplex PCR; TCRdb's table is partial and in-frame only. This sample has some 150,000 clones, with almost 80% found just once. The chain employs TRBV7-7 and TRBJ2-4; D might be TRBD1 (5 bases). Sequenced material: PBMCs. The receptor comes from a man aged 40-49 years in good health and CMV-seropositive. The CDR3 coding sequence is TGTGCCAGCAGCTTAGCGGGTTCCGACAGTCAGTACTTC. Protein product: CASSLAGSDSQYF.